This T cell receptor beta chain was profiled in a study of T cell responses to AZD1222 COVID-19 vaccine. Points from the study as a whole: CD4 TCRs associated with vaccination spanned spike, dominating at 160-218 and 743-854.

This clone was seen just once. Its antigen remains unidentified. Trimming took 1 base from V and 6 from J; bases not matched to a gene: 8. The CDR3 contains 16 residues. CDR1 and CDR2 (germline): SGHRS, YFSETQ. TCRdb keeps only in-frame clones here, not all; method: immunoSEQ multiplex PCR. The table includes some 130,000 clones, over 75% detected once. The clonotype comes from an adult in good health. This specimen was peripheral blood, taken on day 0 of AZD1222 vaccination. The chain links TRBV5-1 to TRBJ2-3; the match to TRBD2 covers 10 bases. The CDR3 protein is CASSLMGTSVPDTQYF. CDR3 DNA: TGCGCCAGCAGCTTGATGGGGACTAGCGTCCCGGATACGCAGTATTTT.